This T cell receptor (beta chain) came from a study of vaccination and CD4 T cells after COVID-19. Study as a whole: The authors exposed cells to overlapping spike peptides derived from SARS-CoV-2, HCoV-NL63, HCoV-OC43 and HCoV-229E.

Researchers used the Oncomine TCR Beta short-read assay to sequence DNA from cultured CD4+ T cells. Genomic DNA was extracted from cultured CD4+ T cells. MiXCR, applied by TCRdb to the PCR reads, yields one record per CDR3 protein. This sample yields 15,000 to 20,000 distinct CDR3 sequences, of which about 50% are seen a single time; roughly 6.2% belongs to the top ten. Note on this clonotype: Its antigen is still unknown.

This CDR3 comprises 17 residues. CDR1 is SGHVS and CDR2 is FNYEAQ in the germline V gene. V gave up 1 base and J gave up 1 base, with 16 bases separating them. The treatment here: roughly ten-day PBMC culture with coronavirus spike peptide pools or control peptides (ViraFEST assay). The chain recombines TRBV7-6 with TRBJ1-1; the D gene is possibly TRBD1 (5 bases). Material for sequencing was CD4+ T cells from blood, cultured in vitro. The origin of this receptor is a human donor who had recovered from COVID-19. CDR3: CASSLGNWAGSNTEAFF. The CDR3 DNA reads TGTGCCAGCAGCTTAGGTAATTGGGCAGGGTCGAACACTGAAGCTTTCTTT.